One sample yielded the 9 T cell receptor beta chains listed below, sequenced in a study of response to subunit inactivated influenza vaccine. Each CDR3 protein gets one entry after TCRdb re-called the RT-PCR reads with MiXCR. The sample carries approximately 480,000 distinct CDR3 sequences, roughly 11% recorded once. The input for sequencing was PBMCs from blood, taken about 40 days after vaccination. The receptors were sampled from a middle-aged man who received an inactivated influenza vaccine.

The chain is built from TRBV6-4 and TRBJ2-7; D is perhaps TRBD2 (5 bases). The V and J ends lost 3 bases and 6 bases respectively, with 12 bases between them. Germline V CDR1 and CDR2: MRHNA, SNTAGT. The CDR3 has 13 residues. The CDR3 spells CASSEAMGSEQYF. CDR3 DNA: TGTGCCAGCAGTGAGGCGATGGGGAGCGAGCAGTACTTC.

The chain's CDR3 is CSARETPFEQYF. In DNA, the CDR3 is TGCAGTGCCCGAGAGACCCCTTTCGAGCAGTACTTC. This chain links TRBV20-1 with TRBJ2-7; D remains unclear. The CDR3 sequence is 12 residues long. The V end lost 6 bases, the J end lost 6 bases, and 15 bases lay between the germline ends. In germline, CDR1 is DFQATT, CDR2 SNEGSKA (reference sequence).

The chain combines TRBV7-6 with TRBJ2-3; 10 bases line up with TRBD2. CDR3 length: 16 residues. Germline V lookup: CDR1 SGHVS, CDR2 FNYEAQ. Unmatched junction bases numbered 4, after V lost 1 base and J lost 3 bases. In DNA form, the CDR3 reads TGTGCCAGCAGCTTAGATATAGCGGGAGGAACAGATACGCAGTATTTT. Amino acids: CASSLDIAGGTDTQYF.

This clonotype was observed a handful of times. This chain uses TRBV10-3 with TRBJ2-1, with 11 nucleotides matching TRBD2. V was pared by 2 bases and J by 3 bases, with 3 bases of the junction left unmatched. This CDR3 comprises 16 residues. The germline V gene has CDR1 ENHRY and CDR2 SYGVKD. In DNA form, the CDR3 reads TGTGCCATCAGTGAGGCTCTAGCGGGAGGCTACAATGAGCAGTTCTTC. Protein: CAISEALAGGYNEQFF.

This clonotype was counted between two and nine times. The chain links TRBV20-1 to TRBJ2-7; 10 bases are shared with TRBD2. This CDR3 contains 13 residues. Germline-derived CDR1 and CDR2 are DFQATT and SNEGSKA (reference sequence). Trimming removed 6 bases from V and 3 bases from J; junction bases left unmatched: 5. CDR3 loop: CSARTSGIYEQYF. The CDR3 bases are TGCAGTGCCCGGACTAGCGGAATCTACGAGCAGTACTTC.

This clonotype was seen repeatedly, ten times or more. The chain has TRBV20-1 and TRBJ1-2, with 10 bases fitting TRBD1. CDR3 length: 12 amino acids. The V gene end was trimmed by 5 bases and the J gene end by 6 bases; junction bases not matched to a gene: 3. CDR1 DFQATT and CDR2 SNEGSKA come from the germline V gene (reference sequence). The CDR3 sequence: CSAHGTGDGYTF. The CDR3 DNA sequence: TGCAGTGCTCATGGGACAGGGGATGGCTACACCTTC.

This clonotype was seen ten or more times. The chain recombines TRBV12-3 or TRBV12-4 with TRBJ2-5; D remains unclear. CDR3 length: 11 amino acids. V was clipped by 4 bases and J by 5 bases, with 5 bases between them. In DNA form, the CDR3 reads TGTGCCAGCAGTTCGAGGGAGACCCAGTACTTC. Its translation is CASSSRETQYF.

This clonotype was observed at least ten times. The gene calls are TRBV10-3 and TRBJ2-3; 11 bases are shared with TRBD2. Looked up from germline, CDR1 is ENHRY and CDR2 is SYGVKD. Germline trimming cut 11 bases from V and 6 bases from J; bases unmatched to any gene: 16. This CDR3 comprises 16 residues. CDR3 nucleotide sequence: TGTGCCGCCAGGGGGGCTAGCGGGGGGTTGGTCGATACGCAGTATTTT. Amino acid sequence: CAARGASGGLVDTQYF.

This clonotype was picked up many times. The chain is built from TRBV29-1 and TRBJ1-2; D is ambiguous. In germline, CDR1 is SQVTM, CDR2 ANQGSEA. The ends were cut back, 5 bases at V and 2 bases at J, with 12 bases in the middle. This CDR3 has 13 amino acids. The DNA of the CDR3 is TGCAGCGTTTCCCCGTGGCCCAACTATGGCTACACCTTC. Its protein is CSVSPWPNYGYTF.